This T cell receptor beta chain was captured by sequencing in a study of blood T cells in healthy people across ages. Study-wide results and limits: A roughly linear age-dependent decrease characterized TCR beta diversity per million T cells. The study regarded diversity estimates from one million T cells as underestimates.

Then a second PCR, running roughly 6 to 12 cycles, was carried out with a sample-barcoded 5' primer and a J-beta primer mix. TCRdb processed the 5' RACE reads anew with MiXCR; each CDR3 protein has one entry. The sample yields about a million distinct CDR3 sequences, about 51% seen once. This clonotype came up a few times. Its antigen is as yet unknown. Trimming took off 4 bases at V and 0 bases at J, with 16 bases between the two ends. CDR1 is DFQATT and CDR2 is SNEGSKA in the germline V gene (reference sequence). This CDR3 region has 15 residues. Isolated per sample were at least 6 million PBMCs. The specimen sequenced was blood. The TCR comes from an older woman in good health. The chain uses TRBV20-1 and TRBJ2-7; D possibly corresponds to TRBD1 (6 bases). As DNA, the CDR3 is TGCAGTGCTACACCCACAGGGTTCCTCTCCTACGAGCAGTACTTC. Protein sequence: CSATPTGFLSYEQYF.